Listed below are T cell receptor beta chains from one sample, sequenced in a study of blood T cell repertoires in COVID-19. Profiled with immunoSEQ multiplex PCR; TCRdb holds only in-frame clones, not every one. The profile shows approximately 16,000 clones, about 87% of them singletons. The sequenced sample was peripheral blood. These receptors all come from a human donor in a cohort sampled during active COVID-19. The CDR3 runs from the conserved cysteine through the conserved F or W. Fields, in order: J gene, D gene, clone size, CDR3 length, V gene, CDR3 protein, CDR3 DNA. A D gene is named only where the DNA matches it firmly. Clone size is given for some rows only: seen once, a few or many times, or a class if the clone is expanded.

>TRBJ2-7|-|few|15|TRBV13
CASSYRGEVYYEQYF
TGTGCCAGCAGCTACCGAGGGGAGGTTTATTACGAGCAGTACTTC
>TRBJ1-5|-|-|15|TRBV9
CASSVDVADNQPQHF
TGTGCCAGCAGCGTAGATGTGGCAGACAATCAGCCCCAGCATTTT
>TRBJ1-1|-|-|16|TRBV18
CASSPRGGGRDTEAFF
TGTGCCAGCTCACCACGAGGGGGGGGTCGGGACACTGAAGCTTTCTTT
>TRBJ1-6|-|-|14|TRBV25-1
CASRGQPDNSPLHF
TGTGCCAGCAGGGGGCAACCGGATAATTCACCCCTCCACTTT
>TRBJ1-1|TRBD1|-|15|TRBV11-2
CASSLAPRGRTEAFF
TGTGCCAGCAGCTTAGCCCCCAGGGGGCGGACTGAAGCTTTCTTT
>TRBJ2-7|TRBD1|-|12|TRBV6-6
CASGGQTYEQYF
TGTGCCAGCGGGGGACAGACCTACGAGCAGTACTTC
>TRBJ2-5|TRBD1|-|14|TRBV9
CASSAGQGFVTQYF
TGTGCCAGCAGCGCGGGACAGGGTTTTGTGACCCAGTACTTC
>TRBJ2-2|-|-|15|TRBV6-5
CASSYSQHLTGELFF
TGTGCCAGCAGTTACTCTCAACACCTCACCGGGGAGCTGTTTTTT
>TRBJ1-5|-|-|19|TRBV7-2
CASSTPYGGPRVSNQPQHF
TGTGCCAGCAGCACACCTTACGGGGGTCCGCGGGTTAGCAATCAGCCCCAGCATTTT
>TRBJ2-1|-|-|13|TRBV11-3
CASGYSSYNEQFF
TGTGCCAGCGGCTATAGCTCCTACAATGAGCAGTTCTTC
>TRBJ2-7|TRBD1|-|17|TRBV28
CASSLQRTGIHAGEQYF
TGTGCCAGCAGTTTACAGAGGACAGGGATACATGCCGGCGAGCAGTACTTC
>TRBJ1-5|-|-|12|TRBV6-5
CASTTVNQPQHF
TGTGCCAGCACTACAGTCAATCAGCCCCAGCATTTT
>TRBJ2-7|TRBD2|-|15|TRBV7-2
CASSLVAGGSYEQYF
TGTGCCAGCAGCTTAGTGGCGGGGGGCTCCTACGAGCAGTACTTC
>TRBJ2-5|TRBD1|-|16|TRBV18
CASSLDRGEGAETQYF
TGTGCCAGCTCTCTCGACCGAGGTGAGGGGGCGGAGACCCAGTACTTC
>TRBJ1-2|-|-|16|TRBV14
CASSSNSRGGYYGYTF
TGTGCCAGCAGCTCTAATTCGCGCGGGGGATACTATGGCTACACCTTC
>TRBJ2-2|-|-|16|TRBV19
CASSIPSLDDTGELFF
TGTGCCAGTAGTATCCCATCGCTAGATGACACCGGGGAGCTGTTTTTT
>TRBJ2-5|TRBD2|-|15|TRBV7-9
CASSLSQAGGPTQYF
TGTGCCAGCAGCTTATCCCAGGCGGGGGGTCCAACCCAGTACTTC
>TRBJ2-2|TRBD1|-|13|TRBV29-1
CSAPGQDGGELFF
TGCAGCGCCCCGGGACAGGATGGCGGGGAGCTGTTTTTT
>TRBJ1-1|-|-|13|TRBV5-1
CASSLTGNTEAFF
TGCGCCAGCAGCTTAACCGGGAACACTGAAGCTTTCTTT
>TRBJ2-2|-|-|14|TRBV7-2
CASSPNTHTGELFF
TGTGCCAGCAGCCCTAATACCCACACCGGGGAGCTGTTTTTT
>TRBJ2-7|TRBD1|-|15|TRBV7-9
CASSLVGQLTYEQYF
TGTGCCAGCAGCTTAGTGGGACAGCTTACCTACGAGCAGTACTTC
>TRBJ2-6|-|-|17|TRBV5-1
CASSLSGRSSGANVLTF
TGCGCCAGCAGCTTGTCTGGCCGAAGCTCTGGGGCCAACGTCCTGACTTTC
>TRBJ2-7|-|-|16|TRBV5-1
CASSLAVGGLGYEQYF
TGCGCCAGCAGCTTGGCCGTCGGAGGGCTTGGCTACGAGCAGTACTTC
>TRBJ2-1|TRBD1|-|16|TRBV19
CASRRGGTGEINEQFF
TGTGCCAGTAGGAGGGGGGGGACAGGGGAAATAAATGAGCAGTTCTTC
>TRBJ2-7|TRBD1|-|14|TRBV3-1/TRBV3-2
CASSQRGTGSEQYF
TGTGCCAGCAGCCAGCGTGGGACAGGGTCCGAGCAGTACTTC
>TRBJ1-1|-|once|14|TRBV5-6
CASSWDTLNTEAFF
TGTGCCAGCAGCTGGGACACACTGAACACTGAAGCTTTCTTT
>TRBJ1-4|-|once|16|TRBV7-2
CASSFGQGGLNEKLFF
TGTGCCAGCAGCTTTGGCCAAGGGGGACTAAATGAAAAACTGTTTTTT
>TRBJ2-7|-|-|16|TRBV14
CASSQRVAGELYEQYF
TGTGCCAGCAGCCAACGGGTCGCAGGGGAATTGTACGAGCAGTACTTC
>TRBJ2-3|TRBD2|-|17|TRBV7-2
CASSLVVSGGITDTQYF
TGTGCCAGCAGCTTAGTTGTTAGCGGGGGGATTACAGATACGCAGTATTTT
>TRBJ2-3|TRBD1|-|14|TRBV7-2
CASSSDRGRDTQYF
TGTGCCAGCAGCTCTGACAGGGGGCGGGATACGCAGTATTTT
>TRBJ2-1|TRBD2|-|16|TRBV18
CASSPTSGDSYNEQFF
TGTGCCAGCTCGCCTACTAGCGGGGACTCCTACAATGAGCAGTTCTTC
>TRBJ2-7|TRBD2|-|15|TRBV7-2
CASSLARGGPGEQYF
TGTGCCAGCAGCTTAGCGCGGGGGGGCCCCGGGGAGCAGTACTTC
>TRBJ2-7|TRBD2|-|13|TRBV3-1/TRBV3-2
CASSGTSSYEQYF
TGTGCCAGCTCGGGGACTAGCTCCTACGAGCAGTACTTC
>TRBJ2-5|-|-|12|TRBV5-5
CASSFGQETQYF
TGTGCCAGCAGCTTCGGCCAAGAGACCCAGTACTTC
>TRBJ2-7|-|-|15|TRBV19
CASSMRDPGGHEQYF
TGTGCCAGTAGTATGCGGGACCCGGGGGGCCACGAGCAGTACTTC
>TRBJ2-7|-|-|12|TRBV6-5
CASSHGSYEQYF
TGTGCCAGCAGCCACGGCTCCTACGAGCAGTACTTC
>TRBJ2-5|-|-|14|TRBV21-1
CASSKATRWETQYF
TGTGCCAGCAGCAAAGCAACTCGGTGGGAGACCCAGTACTTC
>TRBJ2-2|TRBD1|-|16|TRBV5-4
CASSRVGRQGTGELFF
TGTGCCAGCAGCCGTGTGGGGAGACAGGGGACCGGGGAGCTGTTTTTT
>TRBJ2-1|TRBD2|-|16|TRBV9
CASSKLSGVPYNEQFF
TGTGCCAGCAGCAAGCTTAGCGGGGTACCCTACAATGAGCAGTTCTTC
>TRBJ1-4|-|-|16|TRBV7-8
CASSFQGLLANEKLFF
TGTGCCAGCAGCTTTCAGGGCCTGTTGGCTAATGAAAAACTGTTTTTT